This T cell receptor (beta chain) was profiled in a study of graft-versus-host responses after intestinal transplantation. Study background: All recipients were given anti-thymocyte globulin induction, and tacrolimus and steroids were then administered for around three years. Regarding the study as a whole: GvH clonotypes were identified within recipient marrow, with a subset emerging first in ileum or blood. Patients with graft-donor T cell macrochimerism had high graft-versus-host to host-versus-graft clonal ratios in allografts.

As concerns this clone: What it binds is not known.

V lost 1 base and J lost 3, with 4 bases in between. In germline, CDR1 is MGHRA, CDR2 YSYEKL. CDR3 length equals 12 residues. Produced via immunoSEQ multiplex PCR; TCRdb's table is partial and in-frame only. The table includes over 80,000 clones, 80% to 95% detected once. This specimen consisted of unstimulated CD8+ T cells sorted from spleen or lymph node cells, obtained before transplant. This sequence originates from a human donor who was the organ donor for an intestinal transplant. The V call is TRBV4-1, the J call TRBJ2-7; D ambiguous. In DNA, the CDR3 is TGCGCCAGCAGCCAAGCTGTCTACGAGCAGTACTTC. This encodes CASSQAVYEQYF.